The clone carrying this TCR beta chain appeared a few times. The antigen remains undetermined. TCRdb used MiXCR to reprocess the RACE reads, holding one entry per CDR3 protein. The sample has 300,000 to 350,000 distinct CDR3 sequences, 6% to 8.5% seen once. This record belongs to a study of human T cells and chemical hapten exposure. General observations from the study: After DPC sensitization, TCRs above 1 in 1000 frequency showed no change. Given that the donors had alopecia, their immune response may differ from that seen in healthy people. Expanded TCRs formed significantly more large CDR3 similarity clusters than controls.

Time point noted: patch test 1, 2 weeks after DPC sensitization. This sample's treatment: therapeutic diphenylcyclopropenone sensitization with weekly scalp DPC. In germline, CDR1 is LGHDT, CDR2 YNNKEL (reference sequence). With 4 bases clipped from V and 3 bases from J, the junction kept 10 bases outside the gene matches. This CDR3 has 17 residues. The source was whole blood, collected in connection with sensitization to the hapten diphenylcyclopropenone (DPC). The chain uses TRBV3-1 and TRBJ2-2, with 8 nucleotides matching TRBD2. The clonotype comes from a young woman with alopecia areata. Some clones in this sample may be carry-over from other donors' samples. CDR3 amino acids: CASSLTSGGPYTGELFF. CDR3 DNA: TGTGCCAGCAGCCTTACTTCGGGGGGGCCGTACACCGGGGAGCTGTTTTTT.